The next 18 T cell receptor beta chains were all read from a single sample in a study of blood T cell repertoires in COVID-19. Assay used: immunoSEQ multiplex PCR; TCRdb lists only in-frame clones, some missing. The sample carries 150,000 to 200,000 clones, 80% to 90% recorded once. Material for sequencing was peripheral blood. The receptors shown here come from a young man who had recovered from COVID-19.

The gene calls are TRBV19 and TRBJ2-1, with D maybe TRBD2 (6 bases). The V gene lost 2 bases and the J gene lost 0 bases, with 20 bases spanning the gap. CDR3 size: 19 residues. The germline V gene encodes CDR1 LNHDA and CDR2 SQIVND (reference sequence). This CDR3 is CASSISSGVLSFSYNEQFF. The CDR3 bases are TGTGCCAGTAGTATAAGTAGCGGTGTGTTATCATTCTCCTACAATGAGCAGTTCTTC. The variable domain in full, with the rest retrieved from reference TRBV19 and TRBJ2-1, is DGGITQSPKYLFRKEGQNVTLSCEQNLNHDAMYWYRQDPGQGLRLIYYSQIVNDFQKGDIAEGYSVSREKKESFPLTVTSAQKNPTAFYLCASSISSGVLSFSYNEQFFGPGTRLTVL.

The J gene is TRBJ1-4, the V gene TRBV28; D might be TRBD1 (5 bases). The CDR3 has 14 amino acids. V shed 7 bases and J shed 7 bases, with 16 bases lying between them. Germline lookup yields CDR1 MDHEN and CDR2 SYDVKM. As DNA, the CDR3 is TGTGCCAGCACCCACGGGGGTGCGGGTGAAAAACTGTTTTTT. Translating gives CASTHGGAGEKLFF.

The J gene is TRBJ2-6, the V gene TRBV6-2 or TRBV6-3; 8 nucleotides line up with TRBD1. The CDR3 loop spans 17 amino acids. Trimming removed 4 bases from V and 0 bases from J; junction bases left unmatched: 5. In germline, CDR1 is MNHEY, CDR2 SVGEGT. CDR3 DNA sequence: TGTGCCAGCAGTTTCGGACAGGGCGACTCTGGGGCCAACGTCCTGACTTTC. Protein sequence: CASSFGQGDSGANVLTF.

The table lists this clone with a count of one. The chain uses TRBV18 and TRBJ2-5; 7 positions agree with TRBD1. After removal of 3 bases from V and 1 base from J, the junction contained 2 bases not matched to a gene. From germline, CDR1 is KGHSH and CDR2 LQKENI. This CDR3 has 14 residues. In nucleotides, the CDR3 is TGTGCCAGCTCACCCTGGACAGGCCAAGAGACCCAGTACTTC. Translated, it gives CASSPWTGQETQYF.

As DNA, the CDR3 is TGTGCCAGTAGCTTTTCCGGGACTAGCTCCTACGAGCAGTACTTC. Translation gives CASSFSGTSSYEQYF. The chain employs TRBV19 and TRBJ2-7; TRBD2 agrees at 8 bases. The CDR3 is made up of 15 amino acids. Trimming took 6 bases from V and 0 from J; bases not matched to a gene: 7. CDR1 is LNHDA and CDR2 is SQIVND in the germline V gene (reference sequence).

This chain's CDR3 is CASSYLSRGAYEQYF. In DNA, the CDR3 is TGTGCCAGCAGTTACTTATCCAGGGGGGCCTACGAGCAGTACTTC. The J gene is TRBJ2-7, the V gene TRBV6-2 or TRBV6-3; weak D call: TRBD1 (7 bases). V lost 1 base, J lost 2 bases, and 12 bases lay in between. The CDR3 is made up of 15 amino acids. CDR1 MNHEY and CDR2 SVGEGT come from the germline V gene.

This rearrangement joins TRBV15 to TRBJ2-5; 8 positions agree with TRBD2. The CDR3 is 14 residues long. With V trimmed by 0 bases and J by 6 bases, 3 bases remained unmatched. Germline CDR1 and CDR2: LNHNV and YYDKDF (reference sequence). The CDR3 DNA sequence: TGTGCCACCAGCAGAGAGACTAGCGCAAAGACCCAGTACTTC. Amino acids: CATSRETSAKTQYF.

This rearrangement joins TRBV6-2 or TRBV6-3 to TRBJ1-1; no clear D gene. This CDR3 is built from 13 residues. The V gene lost 3 bases and the J gene lost 5 bases, with 10 bases spanning the gap. CDR1 MNHEY and CDR2 SVGEGT come from the germline V gene. CDR3 in DNA: TGTGCCAGCAGTTATGGCCCGATTACTGAAGCTTTCTTT. Translation: CASSYGPITEAFF.

The rearrangement links TRBV9 to TRBJ2-7; TRBD2 aligns across 13 bases. The CDR3 is 17 amino acids. Germline V CDR1 and CDR2: SGDLS, YYNGEE. Trimming at V came to 3 bases and at J to 5 bases, leaving 11 bases not matched to a gene. The CDR3 is CASSAAPTSGRAHEQYF. The CDR3 DNA is TGTGCCAGCAGCGCAGCCCCAACTAGCGGGAGGGCCCACGAGCAGTACTTC.

The rearrangement links TRBV12-3 or TRBV12-4 to TRBJ2-7; D unresolved. This CDR3 region has 12 residues. V was cut by 4 bases and J by 6 bases, with 10 bases left in between. The CDR3 nucleotides read TGTGCCAGCAGTTCCTCGTGGGCCGAGCAGTACTTC. It codes for CASSSSWAEQYF.

The chain combines TRBV7-2 with TRBJ2-5, with a possible D match to TRBD2 (6 bases). This CDR3 is 14 amino acids long. With 6 bases removed from V and 7 bases from J, the gap between germline ends came to 18 bases. From germline, CDR1 is SGHTA and CDR2 FQGNSA. This CDR3 reads CASRTTSSEGTQYF. The CDR3 nucleotides are TGTGCCAGCAGGACTACTAGCTCTGAAGGGACCCAGTACTTC.

V usage is TRBV6-5 and J usage is TRBJ2-1, with 10 bases lining up with TRBD2. Germline values: CDR1 MNHEY, CDR2 SVGAGI. The CDR3 covers 13 residues. J was trimmed by 7 bases and V by 8 bases; bases with no gene match: 5. This chain's CDR3 is CASASGSWNEQFF. CDR3 bases: TGTGCCAGCGCTAGCGGGAGTTGGAATGAGCAGTTCTTC.

The chain employs TRBV6-5 and TRBJ2-7, with 11 bases lining up with TRBD1. V dropped 6 bases and J dropped 1; count of bases not matched to a gene: 5. Germline V CDR1 and CDR2: MNHEY, SVGAGI. CDR3 length equals 15 residues. CDR3 nucleotides: TGTGCCAGCAGACTCGGGACAGGGGGTTCCTACGAGCAGTACTTC. It codes for CASRLGTGGSYEQYF.

The chain couples TRBV19 to TRBJ2-1; tentative D call: TRBD2 (5 bases). V was cut by 6 bases and J by 8 bases, with 26 bases left in between. The CDR3 totals 17 residues. In germline, CDR1 is LNHDA, CDR2 SQIVND (reference sequence). The CDR3 DNA is TGTGCCAGTAGAAGAGAGGAAAATACGGGAACTAAGGATGAGCAGTTCTTC. Its protein product is CASRREENTGTKDEQFF.

The chain couples TRBV6-5 to TRBJ2-2; 10 bases are shared with TRBD1. V lost 5 bases and J lost 6; bases outside the gene matches: 6. The CDR3 spans 15 residues. Germline V CDR1 and CDR2: MNHEY, SVGAGI. The CDR3 here is CASSRDRGGSGELFF. In nucleotides, the CDR3 is TGTGCCAGCAGTCGGGACAGGGGCGGATCCGGGGAGCTGTTTTTT.

The CDR3 DNA sequence: TGTGCCAGCGGTACAATCTCCTACGAGCAGTACTTC. It specifies CASGTISYEQYF. The V gene is TRBV2, the J gene TRBJ2-7, with D uncertain. The V end lost 8 bases, the J end lost 0 bases, and 8 bases lay between the germline ends. The CDR3 sequence is 12 residues long. CDR1 is SNHLY, CDR2 FYNNEI, per germline.

J is TRBJ1-2 and V is TRBV7-9, with D uncertain. The CDR3 loop spans 16 amino acids. Germline loops: CDR1 SEHNR, CDR2 FQNEAQ (reference sequence). V lost 0 bases to trimming and J lost 4 bases, with 15 bases between them. The CDR3 sequence is CASSLALLGSSYGYTF. The CDR3 region has the DNA TGTGCCAGCAGCTTAGCGCTCTTGGGCAGCTCCTATGGCTACACCTTC.

This chain joins TRBV29-1 and TRBJ1-3; D is perhaps TRBD1 (5 bases). The CDR3 consists of 17 residues. V lost 2 bases and J 0 bases, leaving 17 bases between the germline ends. Per the germline V gene, CDR1 is SQVTM and CDR2 is ANQGSEA. The CDR3 DNA is TGCAGCGTTGAATCCCCAGTGGGGACTCCCTCTGGAAACACCATATATTTT. Its protein is CSVESPVGTPSGNTIYF.